The 20 T cell receptor beta chains reported below all come from one sample, sequenced in a study of blood T cell repertoires in COVID-19. The method was immunoSEQ multiplex PCR; TCRdb's version includes in-frame clones alone and lacks a portion of them. The sample yields about 480,000 clones, roughly nine tenths seen once. The specimen was peripheral blood. These receptor sequences come from a man aged 18 to 35 with COVID-19, enrolled during active disease.

The chain couples TRBV2 to TRBJ2-3; tentative D call: TRBD1 (8 bases). The germline V and J ends were trimmed by 9 bases and 5 bases, with 12 bases remaining between them. This CDR3 contains 12 residues. In germline, CDR1 is SNHLY, CDR2 FYNNEI. This chain's CDR3 is CARQGGGDTQYF. CDR3 bases: TGTGCCAGACAGGGGGGGGGAGATACGCAGTATTTT.

The chain joins TRBV6-5 to TRBJ2-5, with D possibly matching TRBD2 (5 bases). Trimming removed 8 bases from V and 1 base from J, with 11 bases in between. The CDR3 totals 13 residues. In germline, CDR1 is MNHEY, CDR2 SVGAGI. The CDR3 DNA is TGTGCCAGCTCCAGCGGTTTCCAAGAGACCCAGTACTTC. Protein product: CASSSGFQETQYF.

The chain uses TRBV9 and TRBJ2-5; 11 bases agree with TRBD1. Germline assignment: CDR1 SGDLS and CDR2 YYNGEE. Trimming cost V 2 bases and J 5 bases; bases outside gene matches: 5. The CDR3 extends over 15 amino acids. Written as DNA, the CDR3 is TGTGCCAGCAGCGTGGGGACAGGGGGTTTGGAGACCCAGTACTTC. This translates into CASSVGTGGLETQYF.

In nucleotides, the CDR3 is TGTGCCATCGGAGGGATCTCTGGAAACACCATATATTTT. Translating it yields CAIGGISGNTIYF. V is TRBV10-3 and J is TRBJ1-3; D gene uncertain. The germline V gene encodes CDR1 ENHRY and CDR2 SYGVKD. The CDR3 runs to 13 residues. V lost 8 bases to trimming and J lost 0 bases, with 8 bases between them.

V usage is TRBV12-3 or TRBV12-4 and J usage is TRBJ2-7; perhaps TRBD1 as D (6 bases). The CDR3 contains 12 residues. Trimming removed 3 bases from V and 7 bases from J, with 10 bases in between. CDR3 region: CASSFTGREQYF. The CDR3 nucleotides are TGTGCCAGCAGTTTTACAGGGCGGGAGCAGTACTTC.

Written as DNA, the CDR3 is TGTGCCAGCAGCCAAGGGCGGAGTCAGGGGATTCGTGGCTACACCTTC. This encodes CASSQGRSQGIRGYTF. The chain links TRBV4-2 to TRBJ1-2, with D perhaps matching TRBD1 (6 bases). V was cut by 1 base and J by 7 bases, with 19 bases left in between. The V gene's germline CDR1 is LGHNA and CDR2 YNFKEQ. The CDR3 is made up of 16 amino acids.

This clone was detected a few times. CDR3 sequence reads: CASSLHGLAGGSKYF. The CDR3 bases are TGTGCCAGCAGCTTGCATGGACTAGCGGGGGGATCAAAGTATTTT. The V gene is TRBV5-4, the J gene TRBJ2-3; 14 nucleotides match TRBD2. CDR3 size: 15 residues. Trimming at V came to 1 base and at J to 13 bases, leaving 8 bases not matched to a gene. Germline CDR1 is SGHNT and CDR2 is YYREEE (reference sequence).

The J gene is TRBJ1-2, the V gene TRBV6-5; 7 bases are a match to TRBD1. Per the germline V gene, CDR1 is MNHEY and CDR2 is SVGAGI. The J segment lost 4 bases and the V segment lost 7 bases, leaving 6 bases of the junction unmatched. This CDR3 is built from 13 residues. In nucleotides, the CDR3 is TGTGCCAGCACCCCCGGGACAGCCTATGGCTACACCTTC. The encoded protein is CASTPGTAYGYTF.

A remark on this clone: At the DNA level, this CDR3 is encoded by other sequences in the same sample as well. The CDR3 DNA sequence: TGCGCCAGCAGCTTGGGGACAGCGAACACCGGGGAGCTGTTTTTT. Encoded protein: CASSLGTANTGELFF. The V and J genes are TRBV5-1 and TRBJ2-2; possibly TRBD1 for D (6 bases). With 0 bases removed from V and 0 bases from J, the gap between germline ends came to 6 bases. CDR3 length: 15 amino acids. Germline values: CDR1 SGHRS, CDR2 YFSETQ.

This clone was detected once. The rearrangement joins TRBV5-6 to TRBJ2-1, with 7 positions matching TRBD2. The CDR3 contains 16 residues. The germline V gene has CDR1 SGHDT and CDR2 YYEEEE. J lost 8 bases, V lost 0 bases, and 11 bases had no gene match. The CDR3, as DNA: TGTGCCAGCAGCTTGGACCCCGGCGGGAGAGGGGATGAGCAGTTCTTC. Translation: CASSLDPGGRGDEQFF.

The chain joins TRBV10-1 to TRBJ2-5; 7 bases align to TRBD2. V lost 3 bases, J lost 5 bases, and 9 bases stayed unmatched. The CDR3 has 15 amino acids. Germline V gene data show CDR1 as WNHNN and CDR2 as SYGVQD (reference sequence). CDR3 residues: CASSERSRGDETQYF. The CDR3 DNA sequence: TGCGCCAGCAGTGAAAGGTCCCGGGGGGACGAGACCCAGTACTTC.

The CDR3 coding sequence is TGTGCCAGCAGCTACCTTTGGACTGACCCACCCCTCCACTTT. Translation: CASSYLWTDPPLHF. The V gene is TRBV5-5, the J gene TRBJ1-6; no reliable D call. Germline V gene lookup returns CDR1 SGHKS and CDR2 YYEKEE (reference sequence). V lost 3 bases and J lost 11, with 15 bases in between. This CDR3 comprises 14 residues.

The chain has TRBV5-1 and TRBJ2-2; 11 bases are shared with TRBD1. In germline, CDR1 is SGHRS, CDR2 YFSETQ. With V trimmed by 2 bases and J by 6 bases, 3 bases remained unmatched. This CDR3 spans 15 amino acids. CDR3 in amino acids: CASSFGDRGSGELFF. CDR3 coding DNA: TGCGCCAGCAGCTTCGGGGACAGGGGGTCCGGGGAGCTGTTTTTT.

This clone showed up just once. The rearrangement uses TRBV3-1 (or the pseudogene TRBV3-2) and TRBJ1-2; tentatively, D is TRBD1 (6 bases). The CDR3 runs 14 residues. Germline CDR1 LGHDT, CDR2 YNNKEL (reference sequence). The V end was cut by 1 base, the J end by 4 bases, with 10 bases between. The CDR3 region has the DNA TGTGCCAGCAGCCAAGGCAGGGGCGCCTATGGCTACACCTTC. Translated: CASSQGRGAYGYTF.

This clone has just one count. This chain connects TRBV10-2 to TRBJ1-3; D is perhaps TRBD1 (5 bases). The V end was cut by 5 bases, the J end by 0 bases, with 14 bases between. Germline loops: CDR1 WSHSY, CDR2 SAAADI. CDR3 length equals 16 residues. The CDR3 nucleotides read TGCGCCAGCAGTCGACAGCCTTCAAACTCTGGAAACACCATATATTTT. It codes for CASSRQPSNSGNTIYF.

The chain combines TRBV28 with TRBJ2-5, with 7 bases aligning to TRBD1. The trim removed 3 bases at V and 5 bases at J, leaving 6 bases unmatched. Germline-derived CDR1 and CDR2 are MDHEN and SYDVKM. The CDR3 runs to 14 residues. Here the CDR3 reads CASSFTGAWETQYF. The CDR3 nucleotides read TGTGCCAGCAGTTTCACAGGGGCCTGGGAGACCCAGTACTTC.

The rearrangement links TRBV6-5 to TRBJ1-3; D call uncertain. Germline values: CDR1 MNHEY, CDR2 SVGAGI. CDR3 size: 14 residues. The germline V and J ends were trimmed by 5 bases and 2 bases, with 10 bases remaining between them. CDR3 in amino acids: CASSIYGAGNTIYF. The CDR3 DNA reads TGTGCCAGCAGTATTTACGGGGCTGGAAACACCATATATTTT.

J is TRBJ1-2 and V is TRBV5-4, with 9 nucleotides matching TRBD1. J gave up 4 bases and V 0 bases, and 7 bases lay outside the gene matches. The length of the CDR3 is 16 residues. In germline, CDR1 is SGHNT, CDR2 YYREEE (reference sequence). The CDR3 bases are TGTGCCAGCAGCTTGGGACAGGGGGTAAGCGGCTATGGCTACACCTTC. It encodes CASSLGQGVSGYGYTF.

The chain links TRBV14 to TRBJ2-3; D call uncertain. Trimming took off 1 base at V and 0 bases at J, with 14 bases between the two ends. Germline V gene data show CDR1 as SGHDN and CDR2 as FVKESK. The CDR3 loop spans 17 amino acids. CDR3 amino acids: CASSQGFLGWSTDTQYF. CDR3 coding DNA: TGTGCCAGCAGCCAAGGGTTTCTCGGGTGGAGCACAGATACGCAGTATTTT.

V usage is TRBV14 and J usage is TRBJ1-5; D is uncertain. Germline V gene sequence: CDR1 SGHDN, CDR2 FVKESK. This CDR3 is built from 11 residues. Trimming stripped 3 bases from V and 10 bases from J, with 7 bases between. CDR3 nucleotides: TGTGCCAGCAGCCACGGTGGTCCCCAGCATTTT. Translated: CASSHGGPQHF.